The present entry profiles one T cell receptor (beta chain) with its context. The sample belongs to a study of T cell responses to AZD1222 COVID-19 vaccine. Germline CDR1 is MNHEY and CDR2 is SMNVEV (reference sequence). Deletions cut 1 base from V and 0 bases from J, with 13 bases between. The CDR3 has 16 amino acids. Sequencing used immunoSEQ multiplex PCR; TCRdb keeps in-frame clones, though not all of them. In the table there are about 120,000 clones, around nine tenths of which are singletons. The chain carries TRBV27 and TRBJ2-7, with D hard to call. This clonotype originated in an adult who received the MenACWY meningococcal vaccine as a control. The sample was peripheral blood, taken 28 days after the second dose of the MenACWY control vaccine. CDR3 DNA: TGTGCCAGCAGTTTATTTTCGGGCGATATCTCCTACGAGCAGTACTTC. It is translated as CASSLFSGDISYEQYF.